These 22 T cell receptor beta chains were all obtained from the same sample, sequenced in a study of beta chain features in type 1 diabetes. Findings and caveats of the study: Patients with Type 1 diabetes showed moderately but significantly shorter TCRB CDR3s in all four CD4+ subsets.

These TCRs' antigens remain unknown. The study reverse transcribed the entire isolated RNA, so it sequenced expressed TCRB transcripts. Only in-frame clones appear in the TCRdb table, and some are missing; sequencing was by immunoSEQ multiplex PCR. Of some 350,000 clones listed, around 10% are singletons. Material for sequencing was central memory CD4+ T cells from blood. All receptors derive from a man aged 30-40 years with type 1 diabetes.

This clone appeared a few times. V is TRBV5-1 and J is TRBJ2-2, with D possibly being TRBD2 (5 bases). V was trimmed by 4 bases and J by 6 bases, leaving 19 bases between them. Germline CDR1 SGHRS, CDR2 YFSETQ. The length of the CDR3 is 16 residues. The CDR3 is CASSQEGRASAGELFF. In nucleotides, the CDR3 is TGCGCCAGCAGCCAAGAGGGAAGGGCATCCGCCGGGGAGCTGTTTTTT. Full variable domain (missing parts from reference TRBV5-1 and TRBJ2-2): KAGVTQTPRYLIKTRGQQVTLSCSPISGHRSVSWYQQTPGQGLQFLFEYFSETQRNKGNFPGRFSGRQFSNSRSEMNVSTLELGDSALYLCASSQEGRASAGELFFGEGSRLTVL.

The chain is built from TRBV27 and TRBJ2-5; tentatively, D is TRBD2 (6 bases). Per the germline V gene, CDR1 is MNHEY and CDR2 is SMNVEV (reference sequence). Trimming shortened V by 5 bases and J by 11 bases, and 18 bases separated the two germline ends. The CDR3 sequence is 13 residues long. This CDR3 reads CASSLTRHREQYF. In DNA, the CDR3 is TGTGCCAGCAGTCTCACCCGTCACCGGGAGCAGTACTTC.

This clone was detected only a few times. The chain links TRBV19 to TRBJ1-1, with 10 bases matching TRBD1. In germline, CDR1 is LNHDA, CDR2 SQIVND (reference sequence). The CDR3 totals 15 residues. The ends lost 6 bases at V and 4 bases at J; junction bases unmatched: 8. CDR3 protein: CASRPQTGGGTEAFF. The DNA for the CDR3 is TGTGCCAGTAGGCCCCAGACAGGGGGCGGCACTGAAGCTTTCTTT.

This clone was seen a few times. The sample has other DNA sequences that encode this CDR3 too. The gene calls are TRBV28 and TRBJ2-5; TRBD1 agrees at 11 bases. Germline V gene data show CDR1 as MDHEN and CDR2 as SYDVKM. J lost 4 bases, V lost 2 bases, and 3 bases had no gene match. This CDR3 region has 15 residues. Here the CDR3 reads CASSLGGTGGETQYF. DNA for the CDR3: TGTGCCAGCAGTTTAGGAGGGACAGGGGGAGAGACCCAGTACTTC.

A few counts support this clone. V usage is TRBV4-3 and J usage is TRBJ2-2; possibly TRBD1 or TRBD2 for D (5 bases each). The germline CDR1 and CDR2 sequences are LGHNA and YSLEER. The CDR3 is 16 residues long. The ends were cut back, 0 bases at V and 4 bases at J, with 12 bases in the middle. The CDR3 reads CASSQDPRAGTGELFF. In nucleotides, the CDR3 is TGCGCCAGCAGCCAAGATCCCAGGGCGGGCACCGGGGAGCTGTTTTTT.

This clone was counted between two and nine times. This rearrangement joins TRBV11-2 to TRBJ2-3; TRBD1 aligns across 10 bases. The V segment lost 5 bases and the J segment 0 bases; nucleotides outside the gene matches: 8. CDR1 is SGHAT, CDR2 FQNNGV, per germline. This CDR3 spans 17 amino acids. In DNA form, the CDR3 reads TGTGCCAGCAGCCTAAGACAGGGGGCGGCTAGCACAGATACGCAGTATTTT. Protein sequence: CASSLRQGAASTDTQYF. The full variable domain, in which reference TRBV11-2 and TRBJ2-3 provide the parts outside the CDR3, is EAGVAQSPRYKIIEKRQSVAFWCNPISGHATLYWYQQILGQGPKLLIQFQNNGVVDDSQLPKDRFSAERLKGVDSTLKIQPAKLEDSAVYLCASSLRQGAASTDTQYFGPGTRLTVL.

This rearrangement joins TRBV14 to TRBJ2-5; the match to TRBD1 covers 7 bases. The CDR3 spans 16 residues. The V gene end was trimmed by 1 base and the J gene end by 2 bases; junction bases not matched to a gene: 7. Germline CDR1 and CDR2: SGHDN and FVKESK. The CDR3 sequence is CASSQAVGRGQETQYF. In nucleotides, the CDR3 is TGTGCCAGCAGCCAAGCAGTGGGCAGGGGGCAAGAGACCCAGTACTTC. Supplemented by reference TRBV14 and TRBJ2-5, the full variable domain reads EAGVTQFPSHSVIEKGQTVTLRCDPISGHDNLYWYRRVMGKEIKFLLHFVKESKQDESGMPNNRFLAERTGGTYSTLKVQPAELEDSGVYFCASSQAVGRGQETQYFGPGTRLLVL.

This rearrangement joins TRBV28 to TRBJ2-3; D uncertain. This CDR3 has 14 residues. Germline V gene data show CDR1 as MDHEN and CDR2 as SYDVKM. Trimming pared 7 bases from V and 0 bases from J, leaving 11 bases between. Here the CDR3 reads CASTPAISTDTQYF. CDR3 nucleotide sequence: TGTGCCAGCACCCCGGCCATCAGCACAGATACGCAGTATTTT.

Only a few counts were recorded for this clone. The chain combines TRBV7-9 with TRBJ1-1; weak D call: TRBD1 (5 bases). The CDR3 length is 16 residues. Per germline, CDR1 SEHNR and CDR2 FQNEAQ (reference sequence). The ends were cut back, 3 bases at V and 3 bases at J, with 17 bases in the middle. CDR3 loop: CASSLAGGVVDTEAFF. The CDR3, as DNA: TGTGCCAGCAGCTTGGCAGGAGGGGTAGTCGACACTGAAGCTTTCTTT.

The chain joins TRBV4-1 to TRBJ1-2, with D possibly being TRBD1 (5 bases). The CDR3 has 14 amino acids. Germline V gene lookup returns CDR1 MGHRA and CDR2 YSYEKL. V lost 5 bases to trimming and J lost 8 bases, with 18 bases between them. DNA for the CDR3: TGCGCCAGCAGCGGAAGCGGGCCAGGGCGCGGCTACACCTTC. This encodes CASSGSGPGRGYTF.

The J gene is TRBJ2-5, the V gene TRBV7-2, with unresolved D. Trimming pared 1 base from V and 6 bases from J, leaving 3 bases between. Germline V CDR1 and CDR2: SGHTA, FQGNSA. The CDR3 consists of 11 residues. DNA of the CDR3: TGTGCCAGCAGCTTAGTTCAGACCCAGTACTTC. This encodes CASSLVQTQYF.

This clone was counted a few times. The CDR3 DNA reads as TGCGCCAGCAGCCAAGCCGTGGGGGACAGGAACACCGGGGAGCTGTTTTTT. Its protein is CASSQAVGDRNTGELFF. This chain uses TRBV4-1 with TRBJ2-2; 7 nucleotides match TRBD1. CDR3 length: 17 residues. Trimming took 1 base from V and 1 from J; bases not matched to a gene: 6. CDR1 is MGHRA and CDR2 is YSYEKL in the germline V gene.

The V call is TRBV4-2, the J call TRBJ2-5; TRBD1 agrees at 7 bases. CDR3 length equals 16 residues. CDR1 is LGHNA and CDR2 is YNFKEQ in the germline V gene. With V trimmed by 1 base and J by 1 base, 6 bases remained unmatched. In DNA form, the CDR3 reads TGTGCCAGCAGCCAAGGACAGGGCCGCCTCCAAGAGACCCAGTACTTC. Translation: CASSQGQGRLQETQYF.

This rearrangement joins TRBV7-2 to TRBJ2-7, with 8 bases that match TRBD2. Germline CDR1 and CDR2: SGHTA and FQGNSA. The CDR3 extends over 16 amino acids. V dropped 7 bases and J dropped 7; count of bases not matched to a gene: 18. CDR3 sequence: CASNNLAGRDAGEQYF. Written as DNA, the CDR3 is TGTGCCAGCAACAATCTAGCGGGCCGCGATGCGGGGGAGCAGTACTTC.

The chain recombines TRBV9 with TRBJ2-5; D unresolved. The J call may be mistaken, given a closer DNA end match to TRBJ2-7. CDR3 length: 13 amino acids. CDR1 is SGDLS, CDR2 YYNGEE, per germline. The CDR3 DNA sequence: TGTGCCAGCAGCTCTCAAAGGCCCTACGAGCAGTACTTC. This codes for CASSSQRPYEQYF.

This chain connects TRBV18 to TRBJ2-5; D is ambiguous. The J call may be wrong; the DNA end is better matched by TRBJ2-7. CDR3 length equals 13 residues. Germline CDR1 is KGHSH and CDR2 is LQKENI. CDR3 nucleotide sequence: TGTGCCAGCTCATCTCTACCTCATGACGAGCAGTACTTC. Translated, it gives CASSSLPHDEQYF.

This clone was recorded a few times. The genes are TRBV19 and TRBJ2-3, with D possibly TRBD1 on 5 matching bases. Germline lookup yields CDR1 LNHDA and CDR2 SQIVND (reference sequence). Trimming removed 3 bases at V and 4 bases at J, with 11 bases between. The CDR3 extends over 14 amino acids. CDR3 DNA: TGTGCCAGTAGTATCGTTAAGGGGTCAGATACGCAGTATTTT. Translation: CASSIVKGSDTQYF. Based on the CDR3 plus reference TRBV19 and TRBJ2-3, the full variable domain is DGGITQSPKYLFRKEGQNVTLSCEQNLNHDAMYWYRQDPGQGLRLIYYSQIVNDFQKGDIAEGYSVSREKKESFPLTVTSAQKNPTAFYLCASSIVKGSDTQYFGPGTRLTVL.

This clone was seen more than once but under ten times. The CDR3 region is CASSRGTAEPETQYF. For the CDR3, the DNA is TGTGCCAGCAGCCGAGGGACTGCCGAACCCGAGACCCAGTACTTC. The chain uses TRBV4-2 and TRBJ2-5, with D maybe TRBD2 (6 bases). Looked up from germline, CDR1 is LGHNA and CDR2 is YNFKEQ. The CDR3 is 15 residues long. V was shortened by 4 bases and J by 5 bases, with 17 bases between the two germline ends.

This clone was seen a handful of times. This rearrangement joins TRBV28 to TRBJ2-1; 12 bases fit TRBD2. Germline CDR1 MDHEN, CDR2 SYDVKM. The trim removed 6 bases at V and 7 bases at J, leaving 22 bases unmatched. The CDR3 contains 20 residues. CDR3 coding DNA: TGTGCCAGCAGGGCGTCCCTCGGACAGACCGGGACTAGCGGGTTGAATGAGCAGTTCTTC. This translates into CASRASLGQTGTSGLNEQFF. Full variable domain (rest looked up from reference TRBV28 and TRBJ2-1): DVKVTQSSRYLVKRTGEKVFLECVQDMDHENMFWYRQDPGLGLRLIYFSYDVKMKEKGDIPEGYSVSREKKERFSLILESASTNQTSMYLCASRASLGQTGTSGLNEQFFGPGTRLTVL.

The chain recombines TRBV18 with TRBJ2-5; TRBD1 matches at 7 bases. CDR1 KGHSH and CDR2 LQKENI come from the germline V gene. Losses at the gene ends were 0 bases for V and 11 bases for J; bases not matched to a gene: 15. The CDR3 contains 16 residues. The CDR3 DNA reads TGTGCCAGCTCACCACCCGGAGCAGGGGGTACTACGAGGCAGTACTTC. Protein product: CASSPPGAGGTTRQYF.

This chain links TRBV6-5 with TRBJ2-5; either TRBD1 or TRBD2 may supply D (5 bases each). Germline V CDR1 and CDR2: MNHEY, SVGAGI. CDR3 length: 13 residues. V dropped 7 bases and J dropped 0 bases, with 9 bases sitting between them. The CDR3 loop is CASTRGDQETQYF. CDR3 nucleotide sequence: TGTGCCAGCACTAGGGGAGACCAAGAGACCCAGTACTTC.

The J gene is TRBJ2-7, the V gene TRBV7-2, with D uncertain. Trimming stripped 2 bases from V and 1 base from J, with 9 bases between. Germline values: CDR1 SGHTA, CDR2 FQGNSA. There are 14 residues in the CDR3. The CDR3 coding sequence is TGTGCCAGCAGCTTAACGGATACGTCCTACGAGCAGTACTTC. Translated: CASSLTDTSYEQYF.